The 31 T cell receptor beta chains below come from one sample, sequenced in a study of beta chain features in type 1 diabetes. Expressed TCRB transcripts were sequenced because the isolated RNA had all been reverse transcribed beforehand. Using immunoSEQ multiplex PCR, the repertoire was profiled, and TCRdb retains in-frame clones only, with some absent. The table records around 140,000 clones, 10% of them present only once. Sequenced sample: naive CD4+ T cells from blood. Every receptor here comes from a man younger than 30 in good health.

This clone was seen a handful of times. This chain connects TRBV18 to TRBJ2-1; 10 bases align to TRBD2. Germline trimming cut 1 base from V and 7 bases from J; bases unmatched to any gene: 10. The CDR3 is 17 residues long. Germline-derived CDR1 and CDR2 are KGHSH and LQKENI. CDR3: CASSPRWTSGTSNEQFF. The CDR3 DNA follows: TGTGCCAGCTCACCACGCTGGACTAGCGGCACTAGTAATGAGCAGTTCTTC.

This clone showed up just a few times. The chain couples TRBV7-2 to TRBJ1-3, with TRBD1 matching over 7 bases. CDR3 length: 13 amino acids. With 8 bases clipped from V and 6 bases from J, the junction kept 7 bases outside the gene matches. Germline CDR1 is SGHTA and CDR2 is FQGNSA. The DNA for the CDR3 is TGTGCCAGCGGTACAGGGGAGGCAAACACCATATATTTT. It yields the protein CASGTGEANTIYF.

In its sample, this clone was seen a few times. CDR3 loop: CASSLRPGTGEPLHF. In DNA form, the CDR3 reads TGTGCCAGCAGTTTACGGCCCGGGACAGGGGAACCCCTCCACTTT. The V and J genes are TRBV27 and TRBJ1-6; TRBD1 aligns across 10 bases. The CDR3 runs 15 residues. Looked up from germline, CDR1 is MNHEY and CDR2 is SMNVEV (reference sequence). Trimming cost V 2 bases and J 12 bases; bases outside gene matches: 7.

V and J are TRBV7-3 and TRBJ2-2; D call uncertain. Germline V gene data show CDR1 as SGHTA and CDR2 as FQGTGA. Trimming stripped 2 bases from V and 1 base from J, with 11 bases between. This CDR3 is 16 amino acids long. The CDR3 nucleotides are TGTGCCAGCAGCTTAGACGCGGCTTGGAACACCGGGGAGCTGTTTTTT. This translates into CASSLDAAWNTGELFF.

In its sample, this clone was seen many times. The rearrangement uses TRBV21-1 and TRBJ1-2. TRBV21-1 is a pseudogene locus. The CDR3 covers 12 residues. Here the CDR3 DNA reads TGTGCCCGCACCGTGTCGGTCTATGGCTACACCTTC. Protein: CARTVSVYGYTF.

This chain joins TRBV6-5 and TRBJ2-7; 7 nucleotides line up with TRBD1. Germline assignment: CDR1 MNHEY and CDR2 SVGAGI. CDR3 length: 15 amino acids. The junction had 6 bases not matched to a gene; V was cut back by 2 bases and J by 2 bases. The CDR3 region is CASSYIGQAAYEQYF. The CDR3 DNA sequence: TGTGCCAGCAGTTACATAGGACAGGCAGCCTACGAGCAGTACTTC.

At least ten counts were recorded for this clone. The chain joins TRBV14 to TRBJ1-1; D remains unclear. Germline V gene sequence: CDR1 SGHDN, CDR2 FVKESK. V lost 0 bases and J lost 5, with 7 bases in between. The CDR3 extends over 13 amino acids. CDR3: CASSQELRTEAFF. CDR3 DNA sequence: TGTGCCAGCAGCCAAGAATTGCGAACTGAAGCTTTCTTT.

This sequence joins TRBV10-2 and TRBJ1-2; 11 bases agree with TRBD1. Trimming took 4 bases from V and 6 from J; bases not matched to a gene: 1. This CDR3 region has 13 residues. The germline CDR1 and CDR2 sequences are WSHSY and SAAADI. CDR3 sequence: CASSGTGGHGYTF. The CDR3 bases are TGCGCCAGCAGTGGGACAGGGGGCCATGGCTACACCTTC.

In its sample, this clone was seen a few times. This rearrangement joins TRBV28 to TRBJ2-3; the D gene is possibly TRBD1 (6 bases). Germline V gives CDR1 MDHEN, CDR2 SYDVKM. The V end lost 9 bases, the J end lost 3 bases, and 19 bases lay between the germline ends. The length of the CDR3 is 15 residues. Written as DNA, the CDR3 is TGTGCCAGTAGGTCGGGGACAAAAGGTACAGATACGCAGTATTTT. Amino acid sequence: CASRSGTKGTDTQYF.

CDR3 coding DNA: TGTGCCAGCAGTCCATTTGACAGCCGCACTGAAGCTTTCTTT. Its translation is CASSPFDSRTEAFF. The rearrangement links TRBV6-1 to TRBJ1-1, with D maybe TRBD1 (5 bases). The germline V gene has CDR1 MNHNS and CDR2 SASEGT. Between the trimmed V and J ends, which lost 5 bases and 4 bases, there was a span of 14 bases. The CDR3 is made up of 14 amino acids.

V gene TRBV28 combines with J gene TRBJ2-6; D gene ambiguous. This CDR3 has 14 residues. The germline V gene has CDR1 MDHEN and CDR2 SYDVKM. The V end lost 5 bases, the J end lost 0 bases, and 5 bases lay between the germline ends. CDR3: CASSTVSGANVLTF. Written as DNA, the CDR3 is TGTGCCAGCAGTACAGTCTCTGGGGCCAACGTCCTGACTTTC.

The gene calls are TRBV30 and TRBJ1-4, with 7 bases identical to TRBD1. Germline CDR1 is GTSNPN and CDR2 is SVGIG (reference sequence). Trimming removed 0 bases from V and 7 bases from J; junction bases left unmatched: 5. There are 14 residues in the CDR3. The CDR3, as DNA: TGTGCCTGGAGTGTAGAGAGGGGGCCTGAAAAACTGTTTTTT. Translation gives CAWSVERGPEKLFF.

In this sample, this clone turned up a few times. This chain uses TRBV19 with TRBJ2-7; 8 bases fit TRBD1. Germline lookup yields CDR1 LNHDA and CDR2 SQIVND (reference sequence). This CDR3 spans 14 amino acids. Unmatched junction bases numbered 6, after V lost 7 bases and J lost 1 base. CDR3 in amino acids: CASTPDRGSYEQYF. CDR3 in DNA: TGTGCCAGTACCCCCGACAGGGGTTCCTACGAGCAGTACTTC. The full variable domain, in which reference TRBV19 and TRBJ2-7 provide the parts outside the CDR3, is DGGITQSPKYLFRKEGQNVTLSCEQNLNHDAMYWYRQDPGQGLRLIYYSQIVNDFQKGDIAEGYSVSREKKESFPLTVTSAQKNPTAFYLCASTPDRGSYEQYFGPGTRLTVT.

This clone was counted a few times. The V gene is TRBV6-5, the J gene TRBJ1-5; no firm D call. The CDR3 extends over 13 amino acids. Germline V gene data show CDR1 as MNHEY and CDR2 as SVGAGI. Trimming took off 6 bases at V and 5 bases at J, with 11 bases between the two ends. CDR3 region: CASRTESDQPQHF. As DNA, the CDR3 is TGTGCCAGCAGGACGGAGTCAGATCAGCCCCAGCATTTT.

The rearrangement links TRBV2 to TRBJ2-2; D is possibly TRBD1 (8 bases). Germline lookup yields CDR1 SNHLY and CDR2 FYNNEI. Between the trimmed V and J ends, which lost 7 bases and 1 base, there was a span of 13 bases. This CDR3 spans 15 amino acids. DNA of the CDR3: TGTGCCAGCAAGAGCGGGACAGGGAACACCGGGGAGCTGTTTTTT. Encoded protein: CASKSGTGNTGELFF.

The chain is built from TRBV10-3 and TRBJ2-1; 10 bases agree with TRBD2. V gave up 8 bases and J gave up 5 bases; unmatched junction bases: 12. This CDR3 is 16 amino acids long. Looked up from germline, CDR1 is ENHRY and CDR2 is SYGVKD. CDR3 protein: CAIAPRVTSGNNEQFF. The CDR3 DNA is TGTGCCATCGCCCCGAGGGTTACTAGCGGGAACAATGAGCAGTTCTTC.

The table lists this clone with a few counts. CDR3 sequence reads: CASRRGLESTDTQYF. CDR3 in DNA: TGTGCCAGTAGAAGGGGACTAGAGAGCACAGATACGCAGTATTTT. The chain recombines TRBV19 with TRBJ2-3; the match to TRBD2 covers 8 bases. The CDR3 extends over 15 amino acids. Trimming cost V 6 bases and J 0 bases; bases outside gene matches: 5. Germline V CDR1 and CDR2: LNHDA, SQIVND (reference sequence).

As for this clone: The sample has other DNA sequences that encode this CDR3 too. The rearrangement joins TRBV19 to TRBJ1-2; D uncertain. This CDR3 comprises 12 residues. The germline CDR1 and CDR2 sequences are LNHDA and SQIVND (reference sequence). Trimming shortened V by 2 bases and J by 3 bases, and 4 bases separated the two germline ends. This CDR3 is CASSIRDYGYTF. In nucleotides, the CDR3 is TGTGCCAGTAGTATAAGAGACTATGGCTACACCTTC.

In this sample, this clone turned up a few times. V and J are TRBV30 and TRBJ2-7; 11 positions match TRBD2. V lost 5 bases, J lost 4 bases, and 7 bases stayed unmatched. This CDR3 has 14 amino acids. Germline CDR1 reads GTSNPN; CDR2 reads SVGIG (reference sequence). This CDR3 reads CAWSHGTSGYEQYF. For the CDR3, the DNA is TGTGCCTGGTCCCATGGGACTAGCGGTTACGAGCAGTACTTC.

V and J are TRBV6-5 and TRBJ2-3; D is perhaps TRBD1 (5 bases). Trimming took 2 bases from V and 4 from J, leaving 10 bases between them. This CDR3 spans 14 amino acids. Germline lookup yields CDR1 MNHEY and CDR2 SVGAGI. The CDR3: CASSYGQGPDTQYF. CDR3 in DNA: TGTGCCAGCAGTTACGGGCAGGGCCCAGATACGCAGTATTTT.

The CDR3 sequence: CAWSERGFGSGYTF. The CDR3 DNA reads as TGTGCCTGGAGTGAAAGGGGCTTCGGGTCTGGCTACACCTTC. V usage is TRBV30 and J usage is TRBJ1-2, with D possibly matching TRBD1 (5 bases). There are 14 residues in the CDR3. Germline V CDR1 and CDR2: GTSNPN, SVGIG (reference sequence). Between the trimmed V and J ends, which lost 1 base and 7 bases, there was a span of 16 bases.

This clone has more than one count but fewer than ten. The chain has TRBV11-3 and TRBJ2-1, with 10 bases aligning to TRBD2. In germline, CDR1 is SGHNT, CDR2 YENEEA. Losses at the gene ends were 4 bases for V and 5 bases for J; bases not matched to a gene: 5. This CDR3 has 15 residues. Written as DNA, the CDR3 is TGTGCCAGCAGCTGGAGCGGGGGGGCGCACAATGAGCAGTTCTTC. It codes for CASSWSGGAHNEQFF.

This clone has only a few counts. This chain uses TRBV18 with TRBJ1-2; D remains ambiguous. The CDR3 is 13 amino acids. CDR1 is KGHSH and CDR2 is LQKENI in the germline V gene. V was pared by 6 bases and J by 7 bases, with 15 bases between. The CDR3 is CASSHYGDRGYTF. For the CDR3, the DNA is TGTGCCAGCTCCCACTACGGGGATCGTGGCTACACCTTC.

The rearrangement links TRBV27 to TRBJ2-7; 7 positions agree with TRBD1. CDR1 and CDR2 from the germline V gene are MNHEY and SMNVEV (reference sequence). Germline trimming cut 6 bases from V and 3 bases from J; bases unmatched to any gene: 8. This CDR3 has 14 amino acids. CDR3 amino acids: CASSRLGQVYEQYF. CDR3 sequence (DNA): TGTGCCAGCAGCCGTCTTGGACAGGTCTACGAGCAGTACTTC.

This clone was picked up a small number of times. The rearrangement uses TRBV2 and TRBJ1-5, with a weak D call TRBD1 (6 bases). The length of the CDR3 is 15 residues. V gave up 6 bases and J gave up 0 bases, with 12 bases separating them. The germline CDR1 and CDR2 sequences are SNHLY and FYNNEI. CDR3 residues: CASSATGISNQPQHF. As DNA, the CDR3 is TGTGCCAGCAGCGCAACAGGGATTAGCAATCAGCCCCAGCATTTT.

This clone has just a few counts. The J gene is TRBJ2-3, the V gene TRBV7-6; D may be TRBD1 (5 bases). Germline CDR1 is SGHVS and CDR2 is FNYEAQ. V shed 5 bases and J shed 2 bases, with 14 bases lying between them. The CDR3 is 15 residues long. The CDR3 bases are TGTGCCAGCAGCCCCCGCGTGGGGCTCACAGATACGCAGTATTTT. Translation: CASSPRVGLTDTQYF.

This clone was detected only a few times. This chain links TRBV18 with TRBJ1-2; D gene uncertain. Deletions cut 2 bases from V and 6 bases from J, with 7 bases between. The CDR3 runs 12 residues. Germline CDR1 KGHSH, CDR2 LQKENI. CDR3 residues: CASSPGSDGYTF. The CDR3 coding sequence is TGTGCCAGCTCACCAGGGAGTGATGGCTACACCTTC.

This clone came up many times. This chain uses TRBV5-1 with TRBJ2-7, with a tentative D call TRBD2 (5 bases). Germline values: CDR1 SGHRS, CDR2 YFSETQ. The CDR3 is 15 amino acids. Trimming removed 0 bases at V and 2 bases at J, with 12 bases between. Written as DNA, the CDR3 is TGCGCCAGCAGCTTGGAATCGGGATCTCCCTACGAGCAGTACTTC. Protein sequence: CASSLESGSPYEQYF.

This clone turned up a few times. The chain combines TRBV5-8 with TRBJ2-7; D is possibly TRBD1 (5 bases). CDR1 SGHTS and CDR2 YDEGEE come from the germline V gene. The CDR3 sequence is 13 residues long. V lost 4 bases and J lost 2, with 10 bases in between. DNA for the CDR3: TGTGCCAGCAGCGCCAGGGTAACCTACGAGCAGTACTTC. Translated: CASSARVTYEQYF.

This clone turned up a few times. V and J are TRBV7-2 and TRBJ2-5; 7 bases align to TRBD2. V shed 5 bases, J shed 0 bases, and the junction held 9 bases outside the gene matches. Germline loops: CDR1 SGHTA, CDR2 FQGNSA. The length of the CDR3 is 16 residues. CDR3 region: CASSEGRGGDQETQYF. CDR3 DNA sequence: TGTGCCAGCAGCGAAGGGCGCGGGGGTGACCAAGAGACCCAGTACTTC.

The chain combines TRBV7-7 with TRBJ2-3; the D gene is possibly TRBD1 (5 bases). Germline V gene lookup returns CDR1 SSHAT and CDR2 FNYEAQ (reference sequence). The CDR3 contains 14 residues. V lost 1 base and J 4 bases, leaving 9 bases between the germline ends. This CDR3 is CASSLGQLADTQYF. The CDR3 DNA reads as TGTGCCAGCAGCTTAGGACAGCTCGCAGATACGCAGTATTTT.